These 29 T cell receptor beta chains were sequenced from one sample in a study of blood T cell repertoires in COVID-19. Repertoires were generated with immunoSEQ multiplex PCR, while TCRdb's copy carries only in-frame clones and drops some. The sample lists around 68,000 clones, about 85% occurring once. Sequencing was carried out using peripheral blood. These receptor sequences come from a man aged 80 or over with acute or convalescent COVID-19.

This sequence joins TRBV7-9 and TRBJ2-6; D remains unclear. Germline-derived CDR1 and CDR2 are SEHNR and FQNEAQ (reference sequence). The CDR3 spans 15 residues. V was pared by 2 bases and J by 0 bases, with 5 bases between. As DNA, the CDR3 is TGTGCCAGCAGCTTACGGTACTCTGGGGCCAACGTCCTGACTTTC. Its protein is CASSLRYSGANVLTF.

The genes are TRBV7-8 and TRBJ2-7; 9 positions match TRBD2. V shed 3 bases, J shed 2 bases, and the junction held 5 bases outside the gene matches. From germline, CDR1 is SGHVS and CDR2 FQNEAQ. CDR3 length equals 15 residues. CDR3 protein: CASSFNIAGAYEQYF. Written as DNA, the CDR3 is TGTGCCAGCAGCTTCAACATAGCGGGGGCCTACGAGCAGTACTTC.

The chain recombines TRBV4-1 with TRBJ2-4; 12 bases match TRBD2. Per germline, CDR1 MGHRA and CDR2 YSYEKL. The V gene end was trimmed by 5 bases and the J gene end by 2 bases; junction bases not matched to a gene: 10. There are 18 residues in the CDR3. The CDR3 DNA sequence: TGCGCCAGCAGCGTGACTAGCGGGAGTGGAGGATCCAAAAACATTCAGTACTTC. It is translated as CASSVTSGSGGSKNIQYF.

The chain joins TRBV4-2 to TRBJ1-3, with TRBD1 matching over 7 bases. With V trimmed by 0 bases and J by 4 bases, 12 bases remained unmatched. Germline CDR1 reads LGHNA; CDR2 reads YNFKEQ. The CDR3 sequence is 18 residues long. The CDR3 here is CASSQETARGARGNTIYF. The CDR3 nucleotides are TGTGCCAGCAGCCAAGAAACGGCCAGGGGGGCGCGAGGAAACACCATATATTTT.

The V call is TRBV4-2, the J call TRBJ2-2; 11 nucleotides line up with TRBD2. Losses at the gene ends were 4 bases for V and 5 bases for J; bases not matched to a gene: 9. Germline CDR1 reads LGHNA; CDR2 reads YNFKEQ. CDR3 size: 17 residues. CDR3 protein: CASSRGGVAGGTGELFF. Here the CDR3 DNA reads TGTGCCAGCAGCCGCGGAGGGGTAGCGGGGGGGACCGGGGAGCTGTTTTTT.

The genes are TRBV4-2 and TRBJ1-2; D is unresolved. The CDR3 totals 14 residues. V was pared by 0 bases and J by 0 bases, with 5 bases between. Germline CDR1 LGHNA, CDR2 YNFKEQ. Here the CDR3 DNA reads TGTGCCAGCAGCCAAGAACAGACTAACTATGGCTACACCTTC. Encoded protein: CASSQEQTNYGYTF.

The V call is TRBV30, the J call TRBJ1-1; 10 positions match TRBD1. Germline V lookup: CDR1 GTSNPN, CDR2 SVGIG (reference sequence). The ends lost 4 bases at V and 5 bases at J; junction bases unmatched: 4. The CDR3 loop spans 13 amino acids. The CDR3 DNA follows: TGTGCCTGGACGGGACAGGGGAAAACTGAAGCTTTCTTT. The encoded protein is CAWTGQGKTEAFF.

The CDR3 DNA reads TGTGCCAGCAGCTTGCACGGCGGAGGGTCACCCCTCCACTTT. Protein sequence: CASSLHGGGSPLHF. The rearrangement joins TRBV7-2 to TRBJ1-6; D is uncertain. CDR3 size: 14 residues. With 3 bases removed from V and 10 bases from J, the gap between germline ends came to 13 bases. Per germline, CDR1 SGHTA and CDR2 FQGNSA.

The chain combines TRBV5-1 with TRBJ2-3; 8 bases align to TRBD2. The CDR3 contains 15 residues. Per the germline V gene, CDR1 is SGHRS and CDR2 is YFSETQ. V shed 0 bases and J 14 bases; nucleotides not matched to a gene: 14. Here the CDR3 reads CASSLAGGLRTSTYF. The CDR3 DNA reads as TGCGCCAGCAGCTTGGCCGGCGGATTAAGGACTAGCACGTATTTT.

The chain recombines TRBV19 with TRBJ1-5; no firm D call. The CDR3 spans 13 residues. Germline V CDR1 and CDR2: LNHDA, SQIVND (reference sequence). With 4 bases removed from V and 4 bases from J, the gap between germline ends came to 8 bases. CDR3 bases: TGTGCCAGTAGTACGGAGGGAAATCAGCCCCAGCATTTT. Translating it yields CASSTEGNQPQHF.

The chain recombines TRBV20-1 with TRBJ2-1; D gene uncertain. This CDR3 is 11 amino acids long. Germline CDR1 reads DFQATT; CDR2 reads SNEGSKA (reference sequence). V shed 1 base and J shed 10 bases, with 8 bases lying between them. CDR3 in DNA: TGCAGTGCTAGAGCCTCTAGAGAGCAGTTCTTC. Translated, it gives CSARASREQFF.

The CDR3 DNA reads as TGTGCCAGCAGCTTGGCCCCTGGAGGGGAGGATACGCAGTATTTT. It yields the protein CASSLAPGGEDTQYF. The chain uses TRBV7-9 and TRBJ2-3; a possible D gene is TRBD2 (6 bases). Germline V gene data show CDR1 as SEHNR and CDR2 as FQNEAQ (reference sequence). The CDR3 spans 15 residues. V was clipped by 3 bases and J by 6 bases, with 16 bases between them. Complete variable domain (other parts from reference TRBV7-9 and TRBJ2-3): DTGVSQNPRHKITKRGQNVTFRCDPISEHNRLYWYRQTLGQGPEFLTYFQNEAQLEKSRLLSDRFSAERPKGSFSTLEIQRTEQGDSAMYLCASSLAPGGEDTQYFGPGTRLTVL.

The rearrangement joins TRBV7-9 to TRBJ2-1, with unresolved D. Germline V gives CDR1 SEHNR, CDR2 FQNEAQ (reference sequence). There are 14 residues in the CDR3. V gave up 8 bases and J gave up 7 bases, with 18 bases separating them. CDR3 DNA sequence: TGTGCCAGCGCCTCAACGACGGGTAAGAATGAGCAGTTCTTC. Its translation: CASASTTGKNEQFF.

CDR3 in amino acids: CASSLAGPGNTIYF. CDR3 nucleotides: TGTGCCAGCAGTTTGGCGGGACCTGGAAACACCATATATTTT. The chain has TRBV27 and TRBJ1-3; possibly TRBD1 for D (5 bases). The V end was cut by 3 bases, the J end by 2 bases, with 8 bases between. Germline V gene data show CDR1 as MNHEY and CDR2 as SMNVEV (reference sequence). The CDR3 runs 14 residues.

On this clone itself: The identical CDR3 is also encoded by other nucleotide sequences in the sample. V is TRBV10-3 and J is TRBJ2-2; 7 nucleotides line up with TRBD2. V dropped 10 bases and J dropped 7; count of bases not matched to a gene: 12. Per the germline V gene, CDR1 is ENHRY and CDR2 is SYGVKD. CDR3 length: 14 residues. CDR3 residues: CASCGSSPGGELFF. CDR3 bases: TGTGCCAGCTGCGGGAGTTCTCCAGGCGGGGAGCTGTTTTTT.

This clone was seen only once. The chain is built from TRBV6-2 or TRBV6-3 and TRBJ2-4; D perhaps matches TRBD1 (8 bases). The V end lost 1 base, the J end lost 4 bases, and 11 bases lay between the germline ends. The length of the CDR3 is 15 residues. Germline V CDR1 and CDR2: MNHEY, SVGEGT. CDR3 DNA sequence: TGTGCCAGCAGTTACTTACAGGGGGGGAAAAACATTCAGTACTTC. As protein: CASSYLQGGKNIQYF.

V and J are TRBV6-5 and TRBJ1-5; D remains unclear. V was pared by 6 bases and J by 7 bases, with 19 bases between. The CDR3 is 15 amino acids. Per the germline V gene, CDR1 is MNHEY and CDR2 is SVGAGI. The CDR3 reads CASRSGSVPSQPQHF. The CDR3 region has the DNA TGTGCCAGCAGATCGGGTAGCGTTCCAAGCCAGCCCCAGCATTTT.

The chain joins TRBV24-1 to TRBJ1-2; the match to TRBD1 covers 10 bases. Germline loops: CDR1 KGHDR, CDR2 SFDVKD. V dropped 3 bases and J dropped 7; count of bases not matched to a gene: 7. This CDR3 comprises 15 residues. CDR3 bases: TGTGCCACCAGTGATCACGACAGGGGGCTGGCTGGCTACACCTTC. It specifies CATSDHDRGLAGYTF.

The chain links TRBV28 to TRBJ1-2; D possibly corresponds to TRBD1 (6 bases). CDR1 and CDR2 from the germline V gene are MDHEN and SYDVKM. V dropped 2 bases and J dropped 7 bases, with 26 bases sitting between them. This CDR3 has 18 residues. CDR3 protein: CASSLNRGARPRGGGYTF. CDR3 in DNA: TGTGCCAGCAGTTTAAATCGGGGGGCGCGTCCCCGGGGAGGTGGCTACACCTTC.

This sequence joins TRBV19 and TRBJ1-1; the D is unclear. With 3 bases removed from V and 4 bases from J, the gap between germline ends came to 6 bases. Germline V CDR1 and CDR2: LNHDA, SQIVND (reference sequence). This CDR3 comprises 12 residues. CDR3 in DNA: TGTGCCAGTAGTATCCGGGGCACTGAAGCTTTCTTT. Translation gives CASSIRGTEAFF. Looking up the rest from reference TRBV19 and TRBJ1-1 gives the full variable domain: DGGITQSPKYLFRKEGQNVTLSCEQNLNHDAMYWYRQDPGQGLRLIYYSQIVNDFQKGDIAEGYSVSREKKESFPLTVTSAQKNPTAFYLCASSIRGTEAFFGQGTRLTVV.

V is TRBV25-1 and J is TRBJ1-6, with a weak D call TRBD1 (5 bases). V was trimmed by 6 bases and J by 7 bases, leaving 16 bases between them. CDR3 length equals 15 residues. Germline V lookup: CDR1 MGHDK, CDR2 SYGVNS. The CDR3 DNA sequence: TGTGCCAGCAGGGGAATTTGGACAACGAATTCACCCCTCCACTTT. The encoded protein is CASRGIWTTNSPLHF.

V gene TRBV10-2 combines with J gene TRBJ1-1; D is undetermined. V was trimmed by 0 bases and J by 4 bases, leaving 9 bases between them. The CDR3 runs 14 residues. Germline assignment: CDR1 WSHSY and CDR2 SAAADI. Here the CDR3 DNA reads TGCGCCAGCAGTGAGTCGGCGGGGATCACTGAAGCTTTCTTT. Translating gives CASSESAGITEAFF.

The V and J genes are TRBV3-1 (or the pseudogene TRBV3-2) and TRBJ2-7, with 8 nucleotides matching TRBD1. The CDR3 has 15 amino acids. The trim removed 2 bases at V and 0 bases at J, leaving 3 bases unmatched. CDR1 and CDR2 (germline): LGHDT, YNNKEL (reference sequence). CDR3 sequence (DNA): TGTGCCAGCAGCCAACAGGGGGCTGTCTCCTACGAGCAGTACTTC. Protein product: CASSQQGAVSYEQYF.

The DNA for the CDR3 is TGCGCCAGCAGCCCGAGCCGGGAAGGAGATTACGAGCAGTACTTC. Its protein product is CASSPSREGDYEQYF. This chain links TRBV5-1 with TRBJ2-7, with TRBD2 as a possible D gene (5 bases). The V end lost 4 bases, the J end lost 4 bases, and 18 bases lay between the germline ends. The germline gives CDR1 SGHRS, CDR2 YFSETQ. The CDR3 consists of 15 residues. Supplemented by reference TRBV5-1 and TRBJ2-7, the full variable domain reads KAGVTQTPRYLIKTRGQQVTLSCSPISGHRSVSWYQQTPGQGLQFLFEYFSETQRNKGNFPGRFSGRQFSNSRSEMNVSTLELGDSALYLCASSPSREGDYEQYFGPGTRLTVT.

The CDR3 is CASSQDRQADYGYTF. CDR3 DNA: TGCGCCAGCAGCCAGGATCGACAGGCCGACTATGGCTACACCTTC. The chain carries TRBV4-3 and TRBJ1-2; tentative D call: TRBD1 (6 bases). There are 15 residues in the CDR3. Germline V gene data show CDR1 as LGHNA and CDR2 as YSLEER. With 3 bases removed from V and 3 bases from J, the gap between germline ends came to 14 bases.

This chain connects TRBV9 to TRBJ2-5, with D perhaps matching TRBD1 (5 bases). Per the germline V gene, CDR1 is SGDLS and CDR2 is YYNGEE. This CDR3 comprises 13 residues. The V end lost 3 bases, the J end lost 5 bases, and 11 bases lay between the germline ends. CDR3 DNA sequence: TGTGCCAGCAGCGAGGGGTCCATTGAGACCCAGTACTTC. Its protein is CASSEGSIETQYF. The whole variable domain, filled in from reference TRBV9 and TRBJ2-5, reads DSGVTQTPKHLITATGQRVTLRCSPRSGDLSVYWYQQSLDQGLQFLIQYYNGEERAKGNILERFSAQQFPDLHSELNLSSLELGDSALYFCASSEGSIETQYFGPGTRLLVL.

The chain couples TRBV5-1 to TRBJ1-1, with 11 bases identical to TRBD1. Germline V lookup: CDR1 SGHRS, CDR2 YFSETQ. The CDR3 length is 16 residues. With V trimmed by 1 base and J by 8 bases, 10 bases remained unmatched. CDR3 protein: CASSLLDRGPGIEAFF. DNA of the CDR3: TGCGCCAGCAGCTTGCTGGACAGGGGGCCTGGTATAGAAGCTTTCTTT.

The chain couples TRBV6-5 to TRBJ2-2; 8 positions match TRBD1. J was trimmed by 5 bases and V by 0 bases; bases with no gene match: 5. The CDR3 is 16 residues long. The germline V gene encodes CDR1 MNHEY and CDR2 SVGAGI. This CDR3 reads CASSYSRTGRTGELFF. The CDR3 coding sequence is TGTGCCAGCAGTTACTCCCGGACAGGGAGGACCGGGGAGCTGTTTTTT.

This sequence joins TRBV18 and TRBJ1-5; possible D gene TRBD1, 5 bases. CDR3 length: 13 residues. CDR1 is KGHSH and CDR2 is LQKENI in the germline V gene. The germline V and J ends were trimmed by 2 bases and 6 bases, with 8 bases remaining between them. This CDR3 reads CASSPGGSQPQHF. The CDR3 DNA reads TGTGCCAGCTCACCAGGGGGGAGTCAGCCCCAGCATTTT.